The entry that follows covers one TCR beta chain sequence. The antigen is undetermined. These data come from a study of OX40 agonist ivuxolimab in advanced cancers. Germline values: CDR1 KGHSH, CDR2 LQKENI. Trimming at V came to 3 bases and at J to 0 bases, leaving 4 bases not matched to a gene. The CDR3 is 15 residues long. Study findings and constraints: Expanded clones were, on average, more numerous in CD8+ T cells than in CD4+. The authors did not determine the antigen specificity of the expanded peripheral T cells.

Clones were sequenced by immunoSEQ multiplex PCR, and TCRdb holds only the in-frame ones, with some missing. The table lists 150,000 to 190,000 clones, around 94% of them singletons. This specimen consisted of CD4+ or CD8+ T cells sorted from blood, obtained in a trial of the OX40 agonist ivuxolimab. J is TRBJ2-5 and V is TRBV18; TRBD1 matches at 7 bases. This receptor was obtained from an adult with an advanced solid tumor such as melanoma, head and neck, liver or kidney cancer. DNA for the CDR3: TGTGCCAGCTCACCCCGACAGGGCCACCAAGAGACCCAGTACTTC. It translates to CASSPRQGHQETQYF.